The subject of this entry is one TCR beta chain. This clonotype showed up just a few times. Its antigen specificity is not known. Base-call qualities are not available, and no considerably larger clone is one nucleotide away. This sample is drawn from a study of T-cell memory formation after mild COVID-19 (dated by TCRdb to the early 2020s). In terms of the full investigation: Most TCR sequence clusters were specific to one of the two donors. T-cell clones expanding and contracting after mild COVID-19 in a couple of donors were tracked by longitudinal TCRalpha and TCRbeta repertoire sequencing. Two young, previously healthy adult volunteers, one female and one male, were included in the cohort.

Ficoll-Paque density gradient centrifugation was used to isolate PBMCs. Findings and caveats that apply to the study as a whole: Some responding clones were detected in pre-infection memory, which suggested that pre-existing cross-reactive memory T cells had joined the SARS-CoV-2 response. Contracting CD4+ clones were found mainly in CM and EM memory subsets, while CD8+ clones were enriched in EMRA. The study included only a couple of mild cases, and larger cohorts that include severe cases with pre-infection samples were judged to be necessary. SARS-CoV-2 specificity was not confirmed for the second-wave clones peaking on day 37. Clones contracting from day 15 to 85 had balanced CD4/CD8 phenotypes, while a second wave expanding from day 15 to 37 was biased towards CD4+.

V lost 5 bases and J lost 0 bases; the stretch between them is 10 bases long. The CDR3 contains 14 residues, cysteine and phenylalanine counted. Only the CDR3 part of the read is kept: 42 bases, read in frame from the first base. CDR1 and CDR2 are read off the germline V gene as MDHEN and SYDVKM. The data were produced on an Illumina NovaSeq 6000. TCRalpha and TCRbeta cDNA libraries were constructed by 5'RACE with constant-segment primers, with sample barcodes and unique molecular identifiers being introduced. RNA was extracted from every sample with Trizol reagent. The libraries were amplified in two PCR steps, and the second step added a second sample barcode and Illumina TruSeq adapters. The libraries were sequenced on an Illumina NovaSeq using 2 x 150 bp paired-end reads. In the original analysis: Demultiplexing of reads and collapsing into UMI-guided consensus sequences were performed with migec v1.2.7. Using mixcr v2.1.11, the UMI consensuses were aligned to TRA and TRB V and J templates and assembled into clonotypes. A clonotype was counted as expanded or contracted only when both edgeR and NoisET called the clonotype significant, with the noise models trained on biological replicates. For edgeR calls, the cutoffs were a false discovery rate-adjusted p below 0.01 and a log2 fold-change threshold of 1. PCA with hierarchical clustering of max-normalized trajectories of the 1000 most abundant clonotypes was used as exploratory dynamics analysis. The CD4 or CD8 phenotype of responding clones was assigned using the separately sequenced CD4+ and CD8+ repertoires. TCRdb handled the public reads itself, with Q25 trimming in fastp and clone calling in MiXCR, and kept productive beta chains. Records with the same CDR3 protein are collapsed into one entry carrying the most frequent genes and DNA. The V and J calls here are based on TCRdb, not the publication. Here the sample has around 340,000 distinct CDR3 sequences; roughly 13% occur a single time. The biggest ten clones account for about 22% of the sample.

This TCR came from a man younger than 35 who had mild COVID-19 (a few samples of this study predate the infection). The sample titles of this study are shuffled in the database, so cell type and time point are left out; the donor was told from shared clones. The chain was built from TRBV28 and TRBJ1-2; a confident D gene designation cannot be given. Sequenced: PBMCs or a T cell subset sorted from them (not recorded which). The nucleotide sequence is given as TGTGCCAGCAGTCAGGATGTGGCTAACTATGGCTACACCTTC. This codes for CASSQDVANYGYTF.